This T cell receptor beta chain was sequenced in a study of shared clonotypes between healthy human individuals. Broader study findings: Naive subsets generally exceeded memory subsets in estimated richness.

Sorted-subset replicate PCRs used approximately 190 ng of genomic DNA. This amount corresponded to approximately 30,000 T cell genomes. Produced via immunoSEQ multiplex PCR; TCRdb's table is partial and in-frame only. The table lists hundreds of thousands of clones, around 74% of them singletons, with around 1.6% in the top ten. The CDR3 is made up of 18 amino acids. Looked up from germline, CDR1 is SGHNT and CDR2 is YENEEA. The germline V and J ends were trimmed by 2 bases and 2 bases, with 16 bases remaining between them. This clone was picked up one time. Its matching antigen is unknown. The sample comprised memory CD4+ T cells sorted from blood. Subset denoted: CD45RA-negative fraction. The TCR sequence derives from a woman under 40 in good health. J is TRBJ2-6 and V is TRBV11-3; a possible D gene is TRBD2 (6 bases). The CDR3, as DNA: TGTGCCAGCAGCTTAAGGCGGGGTAGCGTTCCTGGGGCCAACGTCCTGACTTTC. It encodes CASSLRRGSVPGANVLTF. The full variable domain, its missing parts supplied by reference TRBV11-3 and TRBJ2-6, is EAGVVQSPRYKIIEKKQPVAFWCNPISGHNTLYWYLQNLGQGPELLIRYENEEAVDDSQLPKDRFSAERLKGVDSTLKIQPAELGDSAVYLCASSLRRGSVPGANVLTFGAGSRLTVL.